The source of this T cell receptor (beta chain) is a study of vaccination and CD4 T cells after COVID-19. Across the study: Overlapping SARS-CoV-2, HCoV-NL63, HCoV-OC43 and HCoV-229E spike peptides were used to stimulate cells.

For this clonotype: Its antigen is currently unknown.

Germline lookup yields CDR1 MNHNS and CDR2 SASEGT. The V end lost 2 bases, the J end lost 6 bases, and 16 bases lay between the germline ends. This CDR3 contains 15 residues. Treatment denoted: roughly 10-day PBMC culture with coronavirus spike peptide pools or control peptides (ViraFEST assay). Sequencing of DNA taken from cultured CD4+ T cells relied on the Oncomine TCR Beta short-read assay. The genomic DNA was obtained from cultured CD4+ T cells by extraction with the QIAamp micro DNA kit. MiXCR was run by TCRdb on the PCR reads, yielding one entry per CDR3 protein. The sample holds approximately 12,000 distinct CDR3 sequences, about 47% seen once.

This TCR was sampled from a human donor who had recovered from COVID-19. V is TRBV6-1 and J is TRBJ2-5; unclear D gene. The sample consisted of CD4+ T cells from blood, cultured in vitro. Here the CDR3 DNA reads TGTGCCAGCAGTGAACTTCCAGGTATCTGGCAGACCCAGTACTTC. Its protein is CASSELPGIWQTQYF.